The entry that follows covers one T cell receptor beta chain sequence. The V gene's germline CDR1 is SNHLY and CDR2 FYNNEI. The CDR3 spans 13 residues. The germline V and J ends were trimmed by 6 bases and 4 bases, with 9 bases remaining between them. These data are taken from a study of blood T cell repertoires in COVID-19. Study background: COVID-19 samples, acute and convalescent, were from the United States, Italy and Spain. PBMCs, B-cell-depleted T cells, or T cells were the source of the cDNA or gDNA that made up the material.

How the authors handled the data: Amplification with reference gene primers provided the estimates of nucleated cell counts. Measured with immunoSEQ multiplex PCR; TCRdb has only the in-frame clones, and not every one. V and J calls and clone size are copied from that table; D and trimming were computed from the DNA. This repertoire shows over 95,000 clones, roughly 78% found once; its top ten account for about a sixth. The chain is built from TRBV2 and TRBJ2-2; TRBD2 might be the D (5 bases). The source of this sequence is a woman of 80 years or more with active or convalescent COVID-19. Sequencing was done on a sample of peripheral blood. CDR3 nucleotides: TGTGCCAGCAGGGGTACTAGCACCGGGGAGCTGTTTTTT. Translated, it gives CASRGTSTGELFF.